Sequencing of this TCR beta chain was carried out in a study of breast tumors, draining lymph nodes, adjacent tissues. The table lists this clonotype with many counts. Breast cancer patients provided tissue from their axillary draining lymph nodes. One entry per CDR3 protein results from TCRdb running MiXCR on the multiplex PCR reads. The sample lists 85,000 to 130,000 distinct CDR3 sequences, less than 40% seen once, with 5.5% to 6% in the top ten. Sequenced material: axillary lymph node tissue. This receptor was obtained from a female donor with breast cancer. Some clones in this sample may be carry-over from other donors' samples.

The chain's CDR3 is CASKRVGPSSTDTQYF. For the CDR3, the DNA is TGTGCCAGCAAAAGGGTGGGACCCTCTAGCACAGATACGCAGTATTTT. The rearrangement joins TRBV27 to TRBJ2-3, with D perhaps TRBD1 or TRBD2 (5 bases each). The germline gives CDR1 MNHEY, CDR2 SMNVEV (reference sequence). This CDR3 comprises 16 residues. The V end was cut by 7 bases, the J end by 0 bases, with 17 bases between.